These 30 T cell receptor beta chains were sequenced from one sample in a study of post-analysis software for immune sequencing data. Regarding the study as a whole: A few TRBV segments appeared more often in patients than in controls, and TRBV5-6, TRBV5-1 and TRBV20-1 were among these.

The TCR beta cDNA libraries contained unique molecular identifiers. TCRdb reprocessed the PCR reads with MiXCR, giving one entry per CDR3 protein. Here the sample spans around 200,000 distinct CDR3 sequences, about 30% being singletons. Antigen specificity for these receptors is unknown. Sequenced sample: blood. The receptor source for this set is a girl under 18 with multiple sclerosis.

This clonotype was detected a few times. V is TRBV20-1 and J is TRBJ2-7; 7 bases map to TRBD2. V lost 3 bases, J lost 1 base, and 9 bases stayed unmatched. The germline V gene has CDR1 DFQATT and CDR2 SNEGSKA (reference sequence). This CDR3 spans 15 amino acids. CDR3 residues: CSASDSGLPSYEQYF. The DNA of the CDR3 is TGCAGTGCTAGTGATTCGGGACTACCATCCTACGAGCAGTACTTC.

Turning to this clonotype: A much larger clone sits a single nucleotide away, making a read error possible. This chain uses TRBV20-1 with TRBJ2-4; 13 bases agree with TRBD2. The tail of the sequence fits TRBJ2-7 better, so the J call may be wrong. Germline CDR1 is DFQATT and CDR2 is SNEGSKA (reference sequence). The CDR3 is 15 amino acids. The CDR3 is CSANPGLAGAHEQYF. Here the CDR3 DNA reads TGCAGTGCTAACCCCGGACTAGCGGGAGCCCACGAGCAGTACTTC.

V usage is TRBV12-3 or TRBV12-4 and J usage is TRBJ2-1; 7 bases map to TRBD2. This CDR3 comprises 18 residues. The J segment lost 0 bases and the V segment lost 6 bases, leaving 14 bases of the junction unmatched. DNA for the CDR3: TGTGCCAGCAGCCCCCTCATGGGGGGGGGGAGCTCCTACAATGAGCAGTTCTTC. The encoded protein is CASSPLMGGGSSYNEQFF.

This clonotype showed up many times. V gene TRBV7-2 combines with J gene TRBJ2-7, with D tentatively TRBD1 or TRBD2 (5 bases each). CDR3 length: 14 amino acids. Trimming pared 5 bases from V and 4 bases from J, leaving 15 bases between. Germline-derived CDR1 and CDR2 are SGHTA and FQGNSA. DNA of the CDR3: TGTGCCAGCAGCAACCGTGGGGGAAGGTACGAGCAGTACTTC. Protein: CASSNRGGRYEQYF.

This clonotype showed up many times. CDR3 sequence (DNA): TGTGCCAGCAGCCCGGGACAGGGACCTAATTCACCCCTCCACTTT. Translating gives CASSPGQGPNSPLHF. V gene TRBV7-9 combines with J gene TRBJ1-6, with 9 positions matching TRBD1. CDR1 and CDR2 from the germline V gene are SEHNR and FQNEAQ (reference sequence). The V segment lost 5 bases and the J segment 6 bases; nucleotides outside the gene matches: 5. The CDR3 covers 15 residues.

The rearrangement uses TRBV29-1 and TRBJ2-2; D possibly matches TRBD1 or TRBD2 (6 bases each). Germline values: CDR1 SQVTM, CDR2 ANQGSEA. Trimming removed 6 bases from V and 5 bases from J, with 19 bases in between. The CDR3 covers 15 residues. CDR3 loop: CSVDRQAAGTGELFF. The CDR3 nucleotides read TGCAGCGTAGACCGACAGGCCGCGGGGACCGGGGAGCTGTTTTTT.

This clonotype appeared many times. The V and J genes are TRBV18 and TRBJ2-1; tentative D call: TRBD1 (6 bases). V was trimmed by 0 bases and J by 12 bases, leaving 15 bases between them. CDR3 length: 14 residues. Germline values: CDR1 KGHSH, CDR2 LQKENI. The CDR3, as DNA: TGTGCCAGCTCACCACCGGCAGGGGATGGGTCGCAGTTCTTC. This codes for CASSPPAGDGSQFF.

The chain uses TRBV20-1 and TRBJ2-4, with D tentatively TRBD2 (6 bases). This CDR3 has 14 amino acids. Deletions cut 2 bases from V and 7 bases from J, with 15 bases between. Germline V CDR1 and CDR2: DFQATT, SNEGSKA (reference sequence). CDR3 nucleotide sequence: TGCAGTGCTAGAAGCTCAGGGAGGTCGAACATTCAGTACTTC. This translates into CSARSSGRSNIQYF.

The J gene is TRBJ2-1, the V gene TRBV11-2; 8 nucleotides agree with TRBD1. V dropped 5 bases and J dropped 6; count of bases not matched to a gene: 9. The CDR3 is made up of 15 amino acids. Looked up from germline, CDR1 is SGHAT and CDR2 is FQNNGV. As DNA, the CDR3 is TGTGCCAGCAGCCCCCGGACAGGGCGGCGCAATGAGCAGTTCTTC. Translated, it gives CASSPRTGRRNEQFF.

The rearrangement joins TRBV7-2 to TRBJ1-5; D is uncertain. This CDR3 spans 13 amino acids. The V and J ends lost 5 bases and 6 bases respectively, with 11 bases between them. Germline CDR1 is SGHTA and CDR2 is FQGNSA. The CDR3 here is CASSLSGGQPQHF. The CDR3 DNA reads TGTGCCAGCAGCCTCAGCGGTGGTCAGCCCCAGCATTTT. The variable domain in full, completed from reference TRBV7-2 and TRBJ1-5, reads GAGVSQSPSNKVTEKGKDVELRCDPISGHTALYWYRQSLGQGLEFLIYFQGNSAPDKSGLPSDRFSAERTGGSVSTLTIQRTQQEDSAVYLCASSLSGGQPQHFGDGTRLSIL.

This clonotype was seen a handful of times. CDR3 protein: CASSPYSTGSTEAFF. The DNA for the CDR3 is TGTGCCAGCAGCCCATACTCCACAGGGTCCACTGAAGCTTTCTTT. The chain couples TRBV5-5 to TRBJ1-1; the D gene is possibly TRBD1 (6 bases). The CDR3 runs 15 residues. Deletions cut 4 bases from V and 4 bases from J, with 17 bases between. CDR1 SGHKS and CDR2 YYEKEE come from the germline V gene (reference sequence). Full variable domain (remainder filled in from reference TRBV5-5 and TRBJ1-1): DAGVTQSPTHLIKTRGQQVTLRCSPISGHKSVSWYQQVLGQGPQFIFQYYEKEERGRGNFPDRFSARQFPNYSSELNVNALLLGDSALYLCASSPYSTGSTEAFFGQGTRLTVV.

Turning to this clonotype: The final CDR3 position lacks the conserved phenylalanine or tryptophan, pointing to a likely read error. The rearrangement joins TRBV3-1 to TRBJ2-3; D is unclear. CDR1 is LGHDT and CDR2 is YNNKEL in the germline V gene (reference sequence). This CDR3 contains 12 residues. V gave up 3 bases and J gave up 7 bases, with 8 bases separating them. The CDR3 DNA reads as TGTGCCAGCAGCCAGCCGGGTCATACGCAGTATTTA. Residues: CASSQPGHTQYL.

This clonotype came up many times. The chain combines TRBV7-2 with TRBJ1-6, with 7 bases lining up with TRBD1. Germline V lookup: CDR1 SGHTA, CDR2 FQGNSA. The CDR3 sequence is 15 residues long. The V segment lost 2 bases and the J segment 8 bases; nucleotides outside the gene matches: 6. CDR3 sequence reads: CASSLRGQLDSPLHF. CDR3 nucleotide sequence: TGTGCCAGCAGCTTACGGGGACAGTTAGATTCACCCCTCCACTTT. Looking up the rest from reference TRBV7-2 and TRBJ1-6 gives the full variable domain: GAGVSQSPSNKVTEKGKDVELRCDPISGHTALYWYRQSLGQGLEFLIYFQGNSAPDKSGLPSDRFSAERTGGSVSTLTIQRTQQEDSAVYLCASSLRGQLDSPLHFGNGTRLTVT.

This clonotype was seen a handful of times. This chain joins TRBV28 and TRBJ1-1, with D unclear. Germline values: CDR1 MDHEN, CDR2 SYDVKM. The V end lost 8 bases, the J end lost 7 bases, and 14 bases lay between the germline ends. This CDR3 contains 12 residues. CDR3 nucleotide sequence: TGTGCCAGCCAAGCCCCACCCAATGAAGCTTTCTTT. Translating gives CASQAPPNEAFF.

The V gene is TRBV5-1, the J gene TRBJ2-5; D remains ambiguous. V dropped 0 bases and J dropped 2 bases, with 8 bases sitting between them. Per the germline V gene, CDR1 is SGHRS and CDR2 is YFSETQ. There are 14 residues in the CDR3. The CDR3 loop reads CASSLGSAQETQYF. The CDR3 DNA is TGCGCCAGCAGCTTGGGTTCTGCACAAGAGACCCAGTACTTC.

This clonotype was seen many times. V usage is TRBV6-5 and J usage is TRBJ1-5; no clear D gene. Germline lookup yields CDR1 MNHEY and CDR2 SVGAGI. The CDR3 contains 13 residues. Trimming shortened V by 6 bases and J by 0 bases, and 6 bases separated the two germline ends. The CDR3: CASRPYSNQPQHF. The CDR3 DNA reads TGTGCCAGCAGACCGTATAGCAATCAGCCCCAGCATTTT.

This clonotype was counted a few times. The chain is built from TRBV19 and TRBJ2-1; 9 bases are shared with TRBD2. V lost 3 bases to trimming and J lost 9 bases; unmatched junction nucleotides: 3. The CDR3 sequence is 13 residues long. Germline V gives CDR1 LNHDA, CDR2 SQIVND (reference sequence). The CDR3 coding sequence is TGTGCCAGTAGTATTGGACTAGCGTGTGAGCAGTTCTTC. It yields the protein CASSIGLACEQFF.

This clonotype was recorded many times. The chain couples TRBV11-2 to TRBJ1-2; 8 bases line up with TRBD1. With 2 bases clipped from V and 7 bases from J, the junction kept 9 bases outside the gene matches. The CDR3 runs 15 residues. Germline-derived CDR1 and CDR2 are SGHAT and FQNNGV. The CDR3 bases are TGTGCCAGCAGCTTAACGACCCAGACAGGGGTTGGCTACACCTTC. Amino acid sequence: CASSLTTQTGVGYTF.

In this sample, this clonotype turned up many times. The chain employs TRBV28 and TRBJ2-1, with 14 bases matching TRBD2. The germline V gene has CDR1 MDHEN and CDR2 SYDVKM. The CDR3 consists of 14 residues. Trimming cost V 6 bases and J 8 bases; bases outside gene matches: 3. In nucleotides, the CDR3 is TGTGCCAGCAGCCTGACTAGCGGGAGGGATGAGCAGTTCTTC. Translating gives CASSLTSGRDEQFF.

Concerning this clonotype itself: One junction end does not reproduce the germline sequence, and a read error may be involved. The rearrangement uses TRBV7-2 and TRBJ2-3, with 9 bases fitting TRBD2. CDR1 SGHTA and CDR2 FQGNSA come from the germline V gene. The CDR3 loop spans 17 amino acids. The CDR3 here is CACSLAGLARGTDTQYF. The CDR3 DNA follows: TGTGCCTGCAGCTTAGCAGGACTAGCGAGAGGCACAGATACGCAGTATTTT.

This clonotype has just a few counts. One base away lies a much larger clone, so this may be a sequencing read error. This chain uses TRBV10-3 with TRBJ2-7; D remains ambiguous. In germline, CDR1 is ENHRY, CDR2 SYGVKD. This CDR3 comprises 12 residues. The CDR3 DNA reads TGTGCCGTCAGCGCCGATCAATACGAGCAGTACTTC. As protein: CAVSADQYEQYF.

Comment on this clonotype: This could be a read error, since a much larger clone is one nucleotide away. The V call is TRBV27, the J call TRBJ2-3; D possibly uses TRBD1 or TRBD2 (5 bases each). Trimming cost V 5 bases and J 4 bases, with 13 bases left between them. CDR3 length equals 14 residues. The germline gives CDR1 MNHEY, CDR2 SMNVEV (reference sequence). The CDR3 here is CASSRGRGADTQYF. Written as DNA, the CDR3 is TGTGCCAGCAGTCGTGGTAGAGGGGCAGATACGCAGTATTTT.

A few counts support this clonotype. The CDR3 region is CASMSGLNYGYTF. The CDR3 DNA reads TGTGCCAGCATGAGCGGCTTAAACTATGGCTACACCTTC. The chain recombines TRBV27 with TRBJ1-2; D remains unclear. Germline V CDR1 and CDR2: MNHEY, SMNVEV (reference sequence). CDR3 size: 13 residues. With 7 bases removed from V and 2 bases from J, the gap between germline ends came to 11 bases.

The CDR3 loop reads CASSLSQGIYGYTF. The CDR3 DNA is TGTGCCAGCAGCTTATCGCAGGGGATCTATGGCTACACCTTC. This chain links TRBV7-9 with TRBJ1-2, with a possible D match to TRBD1 (6 bases). Germline-derived CDR1 and CDR2 are SEHNR and FQNEAQ (reference sequence). Trimming removed 2 bases from V and 4 bases from J, with 11 bases in between. CDR3 length equals 14 residues.

The chain carries TRBV29-1 and TRBJ2-5, with 7 bases identical to TRBD1. The CDR3 extends over 12 amino acids. With 6 bases clipped from V and 2 bases from J, the junction kept 3 bases outside the gene matches. CDR1 and CDR2 (germline): SQVTM, ANQGSEA. The CDR3 DNA is TGCAGCGTGGGACAGAAGCAAGAGACCCAGTACTTC. It codes for CSVGQKQETQYF.

This clonotype turned up a few times. The junction differs from germline at one of its ends, possibly a read error. This chain uses TRBV5-1 with TRBJ1-1, with D maybe TRBD1 (6 bases). This CDR3 has 15 amino acids. Germline lookup yields CDR1 SGHRS and CDR2 YFSETQ. Here the CDR3 reads CANSFQGIMNTEAFF. In DNA, the CDR3 is TGCGCCAACAGCTTTCAGGGGATAATGAACACTGAAGCTTTCTTT.

There are many counts of this clonotype. This sequence joins TRBV29-1 and TRBJ2-1; 7 bases line up with TRBD2. This CDR3 comprises 13 residues. Germline assignment: CDR1 SQVTM and CDR2 ANQGSEA. V lost 5 bases and J lost 0; bases outside the gene matches: 1. For the CDR3, the DNA is TGCAGCGTTAGGACTAGCTCCTACAATGAGCAGTTCTTC. Amino acids: CSVRTSSYNEQFF.

The chain couples TRBV7-2 to TRBJ2-1; D might be TRBD2 (5 bases). This CDR3 is built from 15 residues. From germline, CDR1 is SGHTA and CDR2 FQGNSA. V lost 7 bases, J lost 0 bases, and 13 bases lay in between. The DNA of the CDR3 is TGTGCCAGCACCATTAGCGCGAGCTCCTACAATGAGCAGTTCTTC. It is translated as CASTISASSYNEQFF.

The J gene is TRBJ2-1, the V gene TRBV12-3 or TRBV12-4; 13 bases agree with TRBD2. V shed 6 bases, J shed 8 bases, and the junction held 7 bases outside the gene matches. The CDR3 extends over 15 amino acids. The CDR3 loop reads CASSSTSGRADEQFF. CDR3 DNA sequence: TGTGCCAGCAGCAGTACTAGCGGGAGGGCCGATGAGCAGTTCTTC.

This clonotype was detected only a few times. J is TRBJ2-1 and V is TRBV11-2, with TRBD1 matching 8 bases. The V gene end was trimmed by 1 base and the J gene end by 4 bases; junction bases not matched to a gene: 12. Germline V gene data show CDR1 as SGHAT and CDR2 as FQNNGV. CDR3 size: 18 residues. The CDR3 is CASSLAPGWTGSYNEQFF. As DNA, the CDR3 is TGTGCCAGCAGCTTAGCCCCAGGGTGGACAGGGAGTTACAATGAGCAGTTCTTC.